Following are 8 T cell receptor beta chains from one sample sequenced in a study of cytomegalovirus exposure and HLA in healthy donors (dated by TCRdb to about 2017). The library was made by the immunoSEQ multiplex PCR assay. For the multiplex PCR, a mixture combining 60 forward primers for TCR Vbeta segments and 13 reverse primers for TCR Jbeta segments was used. Here the immuneACCESS table is served through TCRdb, limited to in-frame sequences with V and J called. Missing clones are a known gap in these copies; in checked studies unresolved V genes cover under half, and the rest lacks a known reason. For this sample the table gives about 170,000 clones, of which approximately 81% were detected only once. 1% of the sample belongs to the ten largest clones. Sequences were obtained from PBMCs. The receptor set was obtained from a boy aged 2 to 10 in good health and CMV-seronegative.

This chain joins TRBV7-8 and TRBJ1-2; 10 bases map to TRBD1. Germline assignment: CDR1 SGHVS and CDR2 FQNEAQ. The CDR3 is 14 residues long. The V gene end was trimmed by 6 bases and the J gene end by 3 bases; junction bases not matched to a gene: 4. The CDR3 bases are TGTGCCAGCAGACCAGGACAGGGGGACTATGGCTACACCTTC. Protein product: CASRPGQGDYGYTF.

The chain links TRBV2 to TRBJ1-6, with D perhaps TRBD1 (5 bases). The CDR3 is 15 residues long. Germline V gives CDR1 SNHLY, CDR2 FYNNEI. Trimming stripped 6 bases from V and 4 bases from J, with 13 bases between. The CDR3 region is CASSQGSEYNSPLHF. The DNA of the CDR3 is TGTGCCAGCAGCCAGGGTTCCGAGTATAATTCACCCCTCCACTTT.

The rearrangement uses TRBV28 and TRBJ2-1; 9 bases map to TRBD2. The trim removed 7 bases at V and 8 bases at J, leaving 12 bases unmatched. This CDR3 region has 15 residues. The V gene's germline CDR1 is MDHEN and CDR2 SYDVKM. CDR3: CASKGGRAEIDEQFF. CDR3 nucleotide sequence: TGTGCCAGCAAGGGCGGGAGGGCCGAAATCGATGAGCAGTTCTTC.

The chain joins TRBV30 to TRBJ1-5, with D maybe TRBD1 (5 bases). The CDR3 has 14 amino acids. Germline lookup yields CDR1 GTSNPN and CDR2 SVGIG (reference sequence). Trimming left V 3 bases short and J 0 bases short, with 9 bases between. The CDR3 DNA sequence: TGTGCCTGGAGCGACAGTTATAGCAATCAGCCCCAGCATTTT. Its translation: CAWSDSYSNQPQHF.

This clone was observed a single time. The V call is TRBV29-1, the J call TRBJ2-1, with D tentatively TRBD1 (5 bases). CDR3 length: 11 amino acids. The V gene lost 2 bases and the J gene lost 9 bases, with 8 bases spanning the gap. Germline V CDR1 and CDR2: SQVTM, ANQGSEA. The CDR3 is CSVESGIEQFF. The CDR3 coding sequence is TGCAGCGTTGAATCAGGGATTGAGCAGTTCTTC.

V gene TRBV9 combines with J gene TRBJ1-6, with D unresolved. The germline V and J ends were trimmed by 4 bases and 7 bases, with 12 bases remaining between them. The CDR3 consists of 14 residues. CDR1 and CDR2 (germline): SGDLS, YYNGEE. The CDR3 bases are TGTGCCAGCAGCCCCACCGGGTCCAATTCACCCCTCCACTTT. The encoded protein is CASSPTGSNSPLHF.

In its sample, this clone was seen once. The rearrangement uses TRBV27 and TRBJ1-5; D perhaps matches TRBD1 (5 bases). Trimming took off 8 bases at V and 5 bases at J, with 13 bases between the two ends. This CDR3 region has 13 residues. CDR1 is MNHEY and CDR2 is SMNVEV in the germline V gene (reference sequence). Here the CDR3 reads CASGATGYQPQHF. Here the CDR3 DNA reads TGTGCCAGCGGGGCTACAGGTTATCAGCCCCAGCATTTT.

The chain couples TRBV6-1 to TRBJ2-7, with TRBD2 identical over 7 bases. Per germline, CDR1 MNHNS and CDR2 SASEGT. J was trimmed by 5 bases and V by 8 bases; bases with no gene match: 6. CDR3 length equals 12 residues. The CDR3 DNA reads TGTGCCAGCGCGGGAGAAATCCACGAGCAGTACTTC. Amino acid sequence: CASAGEIHEQYF.